The 10 T cell receptor beta chains reported below all come from one sample, sequenced in a study of CD8+ T cells in alopecia areata. In each case, RNA was isolated and then reverse transcribed into cDNA as the sequencing template. Measured with immunoSEQ multiplex PCR; TCRdb has only the in-frame clones, and not every one. This sample has about 250,000 clones, with about 62% found just once. Indicated treatment: oral pan-JAK inhibitor, 5-10 mg twice daily. The input for sequencing was CD4+ T cells sorted from blood, taken at approximately week 52, from a patient treated with tofacitinib. Every receptor here comes from a human donor with alopecia areata.

This clone was detected only a few times. The CDR3 DNA follows: TGTGCCAGCTCACTTCGACCTGAAGGGACCCAGTACTTC. It yields the protein CASSLRPEGTQYF. V gene TRBV18 combines with J gene TRBJ2-5; D is ambiguous. Germline V gene lookup returns CDR1 KGHSH and CDR2 LQKENI. The CDR3 has 13 residues. V was clipped by 4 bases and J by 7 bases, with 13 bases between them.

This clone was observed many times. One end of the junction does not line up with germline, which may come from a read error. The chain is built from TRBV2 and TRBJ2-1; D possibly corresponds to TRBD2 (6 bases). Germline V gives CDR1 SNHLY, CDR2 FYNNEI. This CDR3 has 14 amino acids. The DNA of the CDR3 is TGTGCCAGCAGTGAACAGCAGGACTACACTGAGCAGTTCTTC. Its protein is CASSEQQDYTEQFF.

V is TRBV7-3 and J is TRBJ2-7; unclear D gene. V lost 2 bases and J lost 0, with 11 bases in between. The germline gives CDR1 SGHTA, CDR2 FQGTGA. This CDR3 has 15 amino acids. The CDR3 spells CASSLAVGGSYEQYF. Here the CDR3 DNA reads TGTGCCAGCAGCTTAGCGGTAGGTGGCTCCTACGAGCAGTACTTC.

The J gene is TRBJ2-2, the V gene TRBV29-1, with 7 bases fitting TRBD1. V trimming: 6 bases; J trimming: 5 bases; junction bases outside the gene matches: 12. Germline values: CDR1 SQVTM, CDR2 ANQGSEA. This CDR3 has 15 amino acids. In nucleotides, the CDR3 is TGCAGCGTAGCCCTAGACAGGGATTCTACCGGGGAGCTGTTTTTT. This sequence encodes CSVALDRDSTGELFF.

The rearrangement joins TRBV6-1 to TRBJ1-1; D uncertain. V shed 3 bases and J shed 4 bases, with 12 bases lying between them. This CDR3 is built from 14 residues. Germline V gene sequence: CDR1 MNHNS, CDR2 SASEGT. CDR3 residues: CASSDRPVPTEAFF. In DNA, the CDR3 is TGTGCCAGCAGTGACCGTCCCGTGCCCACTGAAGCTTTCTTT.

The chain is built from TRBV5-4 and TRBJ1-2, with D unresolved. Germline V CDR1 and CDR2: SGHNT, YYREEE (reference sequence). V gave up 0 bases and J gave up 0 bases, with 6 bases separating them. CDR3 size: 14 residues. The CDR3 DNA follows: TGTGCCAGCAGCTTGGACTCAGCTAACTATGGCTACACCTTC. This encodes CASSLDSANYGYTF.

This sequence joins TRBV5-4 and TRBJ2-1; 8 bases map to TRBD2. CDR3 length equals 15 residues. In germline, CDR1 is SGHNT, CDR2 YYREEE (reference sequence). V shed 2 bases and J 8 bases; nucleotides not matched to a gene: 9. The CDR3 region is CASSFLSGKGDEQFF. DNA of the CDR3: TGTGCCAGCAGCTTCCTTAGCGGGAAGGGGGATGAGCAGTTCTTC.

This sequence joins TRBV2 and TRBJ2-7, with D uncertain. Germline CDR1 reads SNHLY; CDR2 reads FYNNEI. Trimming left V 5 bases short and J 5 bases short, with 7 bases between. The CDR3 runs 11 residues. CDR3 loop: CASSTVNEQYF. CDR3 bases: TGTGCCAGCAGTACAGTGAACGAGCAGTACTTC.

This clone occurred once. The chain carries TRBV27 and TRBJ2-7; D may be TRBD1 (6 bases). V was cut by 6 bases and J by 1 base, with 10 bases left in between. Germline V CDR1 and CDR2: MNHEY, SMNVEV (reference sequence). The CDR3 runs 13 residues. As DNA, the CDR3 is TGTGCCAGCAGACCCGGGACATCCTACGAGCAGTACTTC. Translating it yields CASRPGTSYEQYF.

The V gene is TRBV14, the J gene TRBJ2-1; either TRBD1 or TRBD2 may fit D (6 bases each). The CDR3 has 15 residues. Germline CDR1 and CDR2: SGHDN and FVKESK. The germline V and J ends were trimmed by 1 base and 7 bases, with 14 bases remaining between them. CDR3 sequence: CASSQVRGLGNEQFF. The DNA for the CDR3 is TGTGCCAGCAGCCAAGTCAGGGGACTCGGGAATGAGCAGTTCTTC.